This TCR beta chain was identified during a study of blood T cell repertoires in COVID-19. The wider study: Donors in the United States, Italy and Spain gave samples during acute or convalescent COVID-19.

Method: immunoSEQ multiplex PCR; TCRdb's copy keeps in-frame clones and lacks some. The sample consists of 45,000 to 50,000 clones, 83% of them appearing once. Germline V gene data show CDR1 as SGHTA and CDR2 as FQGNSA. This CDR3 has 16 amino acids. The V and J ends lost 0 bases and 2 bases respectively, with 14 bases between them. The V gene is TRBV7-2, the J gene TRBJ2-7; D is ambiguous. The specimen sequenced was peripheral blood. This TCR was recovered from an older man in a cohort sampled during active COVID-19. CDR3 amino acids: CASSLAPATTPYEQYF. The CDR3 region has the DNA TGTGCCAGCAGCTTAGCGCCCGCGACGACTCCCTACGAGCAGTACTTC.